This TCR beta chain stems from a study of T cell changes during pregnancy in multiple sclerosis (dated by TCRdb to about 2019). Broadly, across the study: In women with multiple sclerosis, the researchers looked at how the T cell repertoire shifted as pregnancy progressed.

The CDR3 goes from the cysteine to the phenylalanine over 13 residues. The kept DNA is CDR3 alone, 39 bases in frame from the first base. The germline ends are 13 bases apart after V is trimmed by 5 bases and J by 5 bases. CDR1 and CDR2 were assigned from the germline V gene as MGHRA and YSYEKL. Details on this clone: The antigen this receptor binds is unknown. No base quality values were provided; no much bigger clone lies one nucleotide off.

Library method: the immunoSEQ multiplex PCR assay. TCRdb took over this immuneACCESS table, retaining in-frame rearrangements with V and J assigned. Such tables are incomplete; in checked studies, under half of the missing clones stem from an unresolved V gene, and the remainder is unexplained. In all, the sample holds about 45,000 clones, and about 90% of those were seen once. Under 2% of the sample is in the top ten clones. The sequence derives from a female donor with multiple sclerosis, enrolled in a pregnancy study. Sequenced here: peripheral blood, sampled in the first trimester of pregnancy. The rearranged chain carries TRBV4-1 and TRBJ2-7; TRBD2 might be the D gene, on 5 matching bases. The nucleotide sequence is TGCGCCAGCAGCGCCGGGGTTTTCCACGAGCAGTACTTC. Its coded protein is CASSAGVFHEQYF.